One and the same sample provided the 6 T cell receptor beta chains below, sequenced in a study of blood T cell repertoires in COVID-19. The assay was immunoSEQ multiplex PCR, and TCRdb's table has in-frame clones only and misses some. The data contain just under 70,000 clones, about nine tenths of them singletons. Material: peripheral blood. All receptors come from a man aged 30 to 39 with acute or convalescent COVID-19.

This rearrangement joins TRBV11-2 to TRBJ2-7; D gene ambiguous. The CDR3 covers 13 residues. The germline V gene encodes CDR1 SGHAT and CDR2 FQNNGV. V dropped 0 bases and J dropped 8 bases, with 11 bases sitting between them. The CDR3 loop reads CASSLELTVKQYF. DNA for the CDR3: TGTGCCAGCAGCTTAGAACTAACTGTAAAGCAGTACTTC.

The chain recombines TRBV10-3 with TRBJ2-5, with 8 bases identical to TRBD1. Trimming removed 0 bases from V and 5 bases from J; junction bases left unmatched: 11. The CDR3 loop spans 17 amino acids. Germline lookup yields CDR1 ENHRY and CDR2 SYGVKD. The CDR3 spells CAISESAPVNRGETQYF. The DNA of the CDR3 is TGTGCCATCAGTGAGTCGGCACCCGTCAACAGGGGGGAGACCCAGTACTTC.

V gene TRBV6-6 combines with J gene TRBJ2-2; TRBD1 is a possible D gene (5 bases). The V end lost 6 bases, the J end lost 6 bases, and 11 bases lay between the germline ends. CDR3 size: 13 residues. Germline loops: CDR1 MNHNY, CDR2 SVGAGI (reference sequence). For the CDR3, the DNA is TGTGCCAGCAGGAACAGGAATCCCGGGGAGCTGTTTTTT. This codes for CASRNRNPGELFF.

J is TRBJ2-4 and V is TRBV28; a possible D gene is TRBD2 (5 bases). The length of the CDR3 is 12 residues. V lost 8 bases, J lost 9 bases, and 14 bases lay in between. CDR1 and CDR2 from the germline V gene are MDHEN and SYDVKM. The chain's CDR3 is CASGDGTSIQYF. The CDR3 DNA reads TGTGCCAGCGGAGATGGCACTAGCATTCAGTACTTC.

This rearrangement joins TRBV4-2 to TRBJ1-5; D not certain. The CDR3 is made up of 15 amino acids. Germline CDR1 reads LGHNA; CDR2 reads YNFKEQ. The V end was cut by 4 bases, the J end by 1 base, with 11 bases between. The CDR3 DNA reads TGTGCCAGCAGCCTAGAGTGGGAGAGCAATCAGCCCCAGCATTTT. It specifies CASSLEWESNQPQHF.

This chain uses TRBV7-9 with TRBJ2-7; D remains unclear. Trimming took off 5 bases at V and 5 bases at J, with 10 bases between the two ends. Germline assignment: CDR1 SEHNR and CDR2 FQNEAQ (reference sequence). The CDR3 has 12 residues. CDR3 loop: CASSRTEDEQYF. CDR3 in DNA: TGTGCCAGCAGCCGAACTGAGGACGAGCAGTACTTC.